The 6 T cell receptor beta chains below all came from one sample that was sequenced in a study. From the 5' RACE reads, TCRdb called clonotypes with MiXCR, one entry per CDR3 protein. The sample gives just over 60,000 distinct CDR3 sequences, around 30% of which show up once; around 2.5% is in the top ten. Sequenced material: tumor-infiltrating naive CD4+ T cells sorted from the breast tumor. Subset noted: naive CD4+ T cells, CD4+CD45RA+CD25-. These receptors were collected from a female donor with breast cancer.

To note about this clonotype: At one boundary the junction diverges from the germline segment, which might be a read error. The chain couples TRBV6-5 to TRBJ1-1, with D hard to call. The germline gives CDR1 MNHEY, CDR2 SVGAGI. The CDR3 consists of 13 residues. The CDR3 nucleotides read TGTGCCAGCAGCCTTAGAGGGAACACTGAAGCTGTCTTT. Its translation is CASSLRGNTEAVF.

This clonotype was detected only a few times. The CDR3 bases are TGTGCCAGCAGTGAACGTGTGGGGGCCCCCTATGGCTACACCTTC. Amino acids: CASSERVGAPYGYTF. The V call is TRBV6-1, the J call TRBJ1-2, with D possibly matching TRBD1 (6 bases). V was cut by 2 bases and J by 4 bases, with 14 bases left in between. The CDR3 extends over 15 amino acids. From germline, CDR1 is MNHNS and CDR2 SASEGT.

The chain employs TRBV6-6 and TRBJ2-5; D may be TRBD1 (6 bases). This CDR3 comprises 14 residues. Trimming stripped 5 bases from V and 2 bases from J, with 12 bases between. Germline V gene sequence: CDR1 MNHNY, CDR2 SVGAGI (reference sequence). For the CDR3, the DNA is TGTGCCAGCAGTCACCCAGGACAGCAAGAGACCCAGTACTTC. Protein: CASSHPGQQETQYF.

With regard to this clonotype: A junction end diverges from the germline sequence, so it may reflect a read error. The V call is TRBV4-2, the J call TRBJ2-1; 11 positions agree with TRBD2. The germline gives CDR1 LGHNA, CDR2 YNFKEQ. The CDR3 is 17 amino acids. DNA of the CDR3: TGTGCCAGCAGCCACGATCTAGCGGGGGGCCTTAGGAATGGGCAGTTCTTC. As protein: CASSHDLAGGLRNGQFF.

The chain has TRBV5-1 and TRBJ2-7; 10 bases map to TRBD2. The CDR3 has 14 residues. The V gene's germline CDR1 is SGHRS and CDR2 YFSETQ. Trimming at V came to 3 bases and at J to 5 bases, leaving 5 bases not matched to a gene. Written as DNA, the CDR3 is TGCGCCAGCAGCTATTCTAGCGGGAGCGACGAGCAGTACTTC. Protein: CASSYSSGSDEQYF.

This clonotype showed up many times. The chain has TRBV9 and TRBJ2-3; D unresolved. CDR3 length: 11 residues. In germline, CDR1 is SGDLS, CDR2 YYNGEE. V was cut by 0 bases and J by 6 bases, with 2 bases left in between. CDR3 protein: CASSVADTQYF. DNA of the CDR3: TGTGCCAGCAGCGTAGCGGATACGCAGTATTTT.